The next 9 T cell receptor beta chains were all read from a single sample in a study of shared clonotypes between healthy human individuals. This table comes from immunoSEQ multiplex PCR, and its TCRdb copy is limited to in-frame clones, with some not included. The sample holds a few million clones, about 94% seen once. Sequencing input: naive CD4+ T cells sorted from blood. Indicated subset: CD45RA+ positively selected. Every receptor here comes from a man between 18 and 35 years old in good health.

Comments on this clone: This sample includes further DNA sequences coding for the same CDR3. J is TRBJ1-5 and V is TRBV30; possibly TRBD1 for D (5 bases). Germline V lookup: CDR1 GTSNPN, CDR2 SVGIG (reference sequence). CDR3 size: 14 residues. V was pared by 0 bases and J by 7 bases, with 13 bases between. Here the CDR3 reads CAWSVHGGSQPQHF. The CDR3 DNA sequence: TGTGCCTGGAGTGTACATGGGGGAAGCCAGCCCCAGCATTTT.

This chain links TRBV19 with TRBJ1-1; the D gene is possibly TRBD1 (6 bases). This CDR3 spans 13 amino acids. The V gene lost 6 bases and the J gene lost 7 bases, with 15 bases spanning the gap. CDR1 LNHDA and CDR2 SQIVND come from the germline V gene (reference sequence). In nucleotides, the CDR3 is TGTGCCAGTAGGGCAGGGGCGTGGGTTGAAGCTTTCTTT. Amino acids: CASRAGAWVEAFF. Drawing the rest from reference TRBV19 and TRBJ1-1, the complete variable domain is DGGITQSPKYLFRKEGQNVTLSCEQNLNHDAMYWYRQDPGQGLRLIYYSQIVNDFQKGDIAEGYSVSREKKESFPLTVTSAQKNPTAFYLCASRAGAWVEAFFGQGTRLTVV.

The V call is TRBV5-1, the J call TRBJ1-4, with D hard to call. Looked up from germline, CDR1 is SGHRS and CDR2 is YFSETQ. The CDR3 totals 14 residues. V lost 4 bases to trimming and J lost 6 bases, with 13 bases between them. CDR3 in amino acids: CASSEAGSYEKLFF. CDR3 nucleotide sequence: TGCGCCAGCAGCGAGGCGGGCAGTTATGAAAAACTGTTTTTT. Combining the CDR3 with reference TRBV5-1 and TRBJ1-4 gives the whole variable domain KAGVTQTPRYLIKTRGQQVTLSCSPISGHRSVSWYQQTPGQGLQFLFEYFSETQRNKGNFPGRFSGRQFSNSRSEMNVSTLELGDSALYLCASSEAGSYEKLFFGSGTQLSVL.

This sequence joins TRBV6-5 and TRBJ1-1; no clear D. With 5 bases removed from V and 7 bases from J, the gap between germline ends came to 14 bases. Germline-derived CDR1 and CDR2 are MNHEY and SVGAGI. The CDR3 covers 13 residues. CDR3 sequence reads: CASSPQWEGEAFF. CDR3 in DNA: TGTGCCAGCAGTCCCCAGTGGGAGGGTGAAGCTTTCTTT.

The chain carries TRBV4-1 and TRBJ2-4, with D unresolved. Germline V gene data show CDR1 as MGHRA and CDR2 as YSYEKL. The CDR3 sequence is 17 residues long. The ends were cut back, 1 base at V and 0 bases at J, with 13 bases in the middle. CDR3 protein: CASSQGGLAGAKNIQYF. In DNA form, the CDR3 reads TGCGCCAGCAGCCAAGGTGGATTAGCCGGAGCCAAAAACATTCAGTACTTC.

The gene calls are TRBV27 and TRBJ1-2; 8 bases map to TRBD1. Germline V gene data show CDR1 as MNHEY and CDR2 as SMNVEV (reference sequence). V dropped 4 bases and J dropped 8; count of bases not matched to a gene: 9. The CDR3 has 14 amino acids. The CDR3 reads CASSSSDRVGGYTF. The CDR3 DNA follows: TGTGCCAGCAGTTCCTCGGACAGGGTAGGGGGCTACACCTTC.

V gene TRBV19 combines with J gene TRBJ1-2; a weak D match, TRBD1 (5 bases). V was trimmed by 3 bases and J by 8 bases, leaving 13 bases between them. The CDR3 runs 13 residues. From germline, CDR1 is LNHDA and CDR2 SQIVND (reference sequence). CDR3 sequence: CASSIGPGGGYTF. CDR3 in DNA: TGTGCCAGTAGTATCGGGCCCGGGGGAGGCTACACCTTC.

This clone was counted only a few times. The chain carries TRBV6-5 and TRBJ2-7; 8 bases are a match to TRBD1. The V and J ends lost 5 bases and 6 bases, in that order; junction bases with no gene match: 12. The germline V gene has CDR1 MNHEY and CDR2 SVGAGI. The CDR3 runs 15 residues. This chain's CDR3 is CASSPGQGRPREQYF. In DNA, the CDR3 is TGTGCCAGCAGTCCTGGACAGGGACGACCGCGCGAGCAGTACTTC.

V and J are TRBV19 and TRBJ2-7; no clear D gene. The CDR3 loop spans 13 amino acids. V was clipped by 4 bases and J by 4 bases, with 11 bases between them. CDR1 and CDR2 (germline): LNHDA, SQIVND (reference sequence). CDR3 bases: TGTGCCAGTAGTACTGGACCTTTTTACGAGCAGTACTTC. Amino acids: CASSTGPFYEQYF.